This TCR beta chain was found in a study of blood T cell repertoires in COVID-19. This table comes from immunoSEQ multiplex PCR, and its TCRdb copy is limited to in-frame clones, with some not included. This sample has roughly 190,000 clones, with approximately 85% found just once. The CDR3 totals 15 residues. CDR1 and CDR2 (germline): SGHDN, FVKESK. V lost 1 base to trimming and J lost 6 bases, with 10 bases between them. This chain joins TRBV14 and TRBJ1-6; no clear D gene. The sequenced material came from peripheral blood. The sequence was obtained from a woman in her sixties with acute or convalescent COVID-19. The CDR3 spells CASSQVASVNSPLHF. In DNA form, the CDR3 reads TGTGCCAGCAGCCAAGTTGCCAGCGTTAATTCACCCCTCCACTTT.